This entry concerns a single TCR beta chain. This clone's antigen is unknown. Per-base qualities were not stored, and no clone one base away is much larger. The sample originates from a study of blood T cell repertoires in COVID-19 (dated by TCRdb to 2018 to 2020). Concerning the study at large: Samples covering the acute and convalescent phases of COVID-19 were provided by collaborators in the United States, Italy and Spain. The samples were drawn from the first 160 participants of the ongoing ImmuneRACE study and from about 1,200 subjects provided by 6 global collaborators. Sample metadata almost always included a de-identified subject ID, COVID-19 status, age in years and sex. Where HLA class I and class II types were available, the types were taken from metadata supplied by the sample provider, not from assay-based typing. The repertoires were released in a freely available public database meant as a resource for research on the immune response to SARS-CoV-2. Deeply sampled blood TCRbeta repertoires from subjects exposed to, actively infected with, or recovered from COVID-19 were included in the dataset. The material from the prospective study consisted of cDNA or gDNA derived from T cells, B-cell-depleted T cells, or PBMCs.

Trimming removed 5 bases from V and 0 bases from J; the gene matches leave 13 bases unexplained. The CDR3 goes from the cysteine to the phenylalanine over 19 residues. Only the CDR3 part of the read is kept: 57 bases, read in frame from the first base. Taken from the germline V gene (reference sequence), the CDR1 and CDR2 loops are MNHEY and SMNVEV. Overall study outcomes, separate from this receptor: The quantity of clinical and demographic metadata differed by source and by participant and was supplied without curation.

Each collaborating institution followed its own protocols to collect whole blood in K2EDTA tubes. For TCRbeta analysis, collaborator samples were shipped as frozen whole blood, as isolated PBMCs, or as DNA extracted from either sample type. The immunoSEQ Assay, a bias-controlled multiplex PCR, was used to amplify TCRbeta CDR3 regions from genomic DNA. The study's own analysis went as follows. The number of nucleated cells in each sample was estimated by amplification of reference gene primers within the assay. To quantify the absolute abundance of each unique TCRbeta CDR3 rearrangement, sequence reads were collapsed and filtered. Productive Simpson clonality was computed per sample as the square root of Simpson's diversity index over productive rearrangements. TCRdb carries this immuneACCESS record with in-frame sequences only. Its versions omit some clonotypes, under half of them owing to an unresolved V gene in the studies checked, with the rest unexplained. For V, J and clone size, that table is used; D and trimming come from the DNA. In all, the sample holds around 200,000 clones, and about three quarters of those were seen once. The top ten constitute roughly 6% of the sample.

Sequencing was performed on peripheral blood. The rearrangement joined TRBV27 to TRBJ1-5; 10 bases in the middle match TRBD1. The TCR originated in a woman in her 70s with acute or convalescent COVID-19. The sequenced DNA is TGTGCCAGCAGTACAGGACAGGGGGGAGGAGTGGGTAGCAATCAGCCCCAGCATTTT. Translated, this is CASSTGQGGGVGSNQPQHF.